This T cell receptor beta chain stems from a study of cytomegalovirus exposure and HLA in healthy donors. Study-wide results and limits: In vitro, a few CMV-associated chains proved specific for CMV antigens. While the bulk of TCR sequences proved rare, some public TCRs turned up in many donors. Subsequent analysis of the 120 or so validation repertoires found a tendency for first-cohort TCR clusters to co-occur. Cytomegalovirus-associated TCR beta chains were listed, numbering some 180.

Concerning this clone itself: Its antigen remains unknown.

The germline V gene has CDR1 GTSNPN and CDR2 SVGIG (reference sequence). V was shortened by 2 bases and J by 9 bases, with 11 bases between the two germline ends. CDR3 size: 12 residues. Measured with immunoSEQ multiplex PCR; TCRdb has only the in-frame clones, and not every one. The sample yields roughly 120,000 clones, 85% to 95% seen once. The genes are TRBV30 and TRBJ2-1, with D uncertain. The origin of this receptor is a woman between 18 and 29 years old in good health and CMV-seronegative. The sequencing input was PBMCs. CDR3 protein: CAWSFFGGEQFF. The CDR3 DNA sequence: TGTGCCTGGAGTTTTTTTGGCGGTGAGCAGTTCTTC.